This T cell receptor (beta chain) comes out of a study of T cell changes during pregnancy in multiple sclerosis. Germline V gene lookup returns CDR1 MNHEY and CDR2 SMNVEV (reference sequence). The length of the CDR3 is 16 residues. V dropped 4 bases and J dropped 1; count of bases not matched to a gene: 3. Generated by immunoSEQ multiplex PCR, the TCRdb table keeps only in-frame clones and is missing some. The sample carries over 90,000 clones, under 95% recorded once. The receptor comes from a female donor with multiple sclerosis, enrolled in a pregnancy study. The source material was peripheral blood, sampled after pregnancy. This chain uses TRBV27 with TRBJ2-2, with TRBD2 identical over 10 bases. CDR3 protein: CASSSTSGQNTGELFF. As DNA, the CDR3 is TGTGCCAGCAGTTCGACTAGCGGGCAGAACACCGGGGAGCTGTTTTTT.